This TCR beta chain was captured by sequencing in a study of blood T cell repertoires in COVID-19. Across the whole study: Samples representing acute and convalescent COVID-19 were sourced from the United States, Italy and Spain. PBMCs, B-cell-depleted T cells, or T cells provided the cDNA or gDNA that made up the material.

Original data processing: Estimation of nucleated cell counts was performed using reference gene primer amplification. Measured with immunoSEQ multiplex PCR; TCRdb has only the in-frame clones, and not every one. That table furnishes V, J and clone size, whereas the DNA furnished D and trimming. Of 200,000 to 300,000 clones listed, 81% are singletons. Seattle patient enrollment occurred during active infection, with longitudinal follow-up thereafter. The CDR3 loop spans 15 amino acids. V gave up 5 bases and J gave up 5 bases, with 18 bases separating them. CDR1 and CDR2 (germline): SGHVS, FQNEAQ. V usage is TRBV7-8 and J usage is TRBJ1-1, with D uncertain. The sequence was obtained from an elderly woman with COVID-19, enrolled during active disease. The sequencing sample was made of peripheral blood. The CDR3: CASSPGGPGRTEAFF. The CDR3 region has the DNA TGTGCCAGCAGCCCAGGAGGGCCCGGGAGGACTGAAGCTTTCTTT. Using reference TRBV7-8 and TRBJ1-1 for the parts outside the CDR3, the full variable domain is GAGVSQSPRYKVAKRGQDVALRCDPISGHVSLFWYQQALGQGPEFLTYFQNEAQLDKSGLPSDRFFAERPEGSVSTLKIQRTQQEDSAVYLCASSPGGPGRTEAFFGQGTRLTVV.